This TCR beta chain stems from a study of OX40 agonist ivuxolimab in advanced cancers. Study information: An agonistic anti-OX40 (CD134) antibody, ivuxolimab, was used to treat the patients.

There are a few counts of this clone. Generated by immunoSEQ multiplex PCR, the TCRdb table keeps only in-frame clones and is missing some. The sample includes about 64,000 clones, roughly 85% of them seen just once. Germline-derived CDR1 and CDR2 are LGHNA and YNFKEQ. This CDR3 comprises 15 residues. J gave up 4 bases and V 0 bases, and 2 bases lay outside the gene matches. The sequenced sample was CD4+ or CD8+ T cells sorted from blood, obtained in a trial of the OX40 agonist ivuxolimab. V gene TRBV4-2 combines with J gene TRBJ2-3; 9 bases agree with TRBD2. The sequence came from an adult with an advanced solid tumor such as melanoma, head and neck, liver or kidney cancer. CDR3 region: CASSQEREGPDTQYF. CDR3 coding DNA: TGTGCCAGCAGCCAAGAGCGGGAGGGCCCAGATACGCAGTATTTT.